The present TCR beta chain was sequenced within a study of T cells after yellow fever vaccination (dated by TCRdb to 2018 to 2020). Study-wide context: The SMART-Seq v4 Ultra Low Input RNA kit was used to prepare libraries from fractions with low cell numbers. Bulk TCR alpha and beta repertoires were sequenced longitudinally to track T-cell clones before and after primary and booster YFV17D yellow fever vaccination. Two healthy male donors made up the cohort, one aged 18 to 29 years and the other aged 30 to 39 years. Bulk PBMC replicates and cell subsets were isolated from blood drawn at multiple timepoints before and after both primary and secondary immunization.

The research as a whole found: Computational filtering was needed because FACS-sorted repertoires could contain abundant contaminating clonotypes from the bulk population. A small fraction of clonotypes appeared in both the CD4 and CD8 compartments, likely as a result of convergent recombination. The secondary T-cell response was found to be weaker but faster than the primary response, with a peak reached on day 5 rather than on day 15. Because the study included only two donors, the extent to which the findings can be generalized is limited. After the booster, most clones that had expanded after primary vaccination were detected again (roughly 95% of CD4 and more than 80% of CD8), suggesting broad maintenance of memory.

TCR cDNA was made using 5'RACE template switching, a step that added a universal primer site and unique molecular identifiers. Priming for cDNA synthesis came from both the TCR alpha and TCR beta constant segments. Library amplification involved two PCR steps, and the second step added sample barcodes and sequencing adapters. Sequencing of libraries was done on Illumina HiSeq 2500 (2x100 bp) or NovaSeq (2x150 bp). The study's own analysis went as follows. MIGEC was used to demultiplex reads and collapse the reads into UMI consensus sequences, and MiXCR was used for V(D)J alignment. Vaccine-responding clonotypes were identified with edgeR using replicate PBMC samples, with FDR below 0.01 and a log2 fold change above 5 up to day 15 being required. CD4 or CD8 identity was assigned to each bulk clonotype according to whether the clonotype was present at higher abundance in the sequenced CD4 repertoire or the sequenced CD8 repertoire. In TCRdb, the public reads were trimmed at Q25 with fastp and aligned with MiXCR, with productive beta chains retained. Every distinct CDR3 protein forms one entry, paired with its most common genes and DNA. What appears here as the V and J calls and clone size reflects TCRdb's work, not the paper's. The sample yields fewer than 650,000 distinct CDR3 sequences; roughly a fifth were counted once. The ten largest account for about a sixth of the sample.

To note about this clonotype: Its binding antigen is unknown. No base quality values were provided; no much bigger clone lies one nucleotide off.

The label giving this sample's treatment or condition can be read as: live attenuated yellow fever vaccine strain. Two biological replicates of bulk PBMCs were collected at each blood-draw timepoint. A standard Ficoll-Paque protocol was used to isolate PBMCs from peripheral blood. TriZol was used to extract RNA from bulk PBMCs, CD4 and CD8 fractions, and dextramer-positive and dextramer-negative fractions. Including cysteine and phenylalanine, the CDR3 has 13 amino acids. Only the CDR3 DNA is retained, 39 bases long and in frame from the first base. At the junction V is shortened by 5 bases and J by 4 bases, with 14 bases in between. The germline V gene (reference sequence) supplies CDR1 DFQATT and CDR2 SNEGSKA.

The clonotype originates from a man younger than 30 who received the YFV17D yellow fever vaccine. Sequencing was performed on PBMCs, taken roughly 20 days after the first yellow fever vaccination. The rearrangement combines TRBV20-1 with TRBJ1-1; the best D guess is TRBD1, with 5 bases matching. The bases are TGCAGTGCTGTACTAGGGGACGGCACTGAAGCTTTCTTT. Its protein product is CSAVLGDGTEAFF.